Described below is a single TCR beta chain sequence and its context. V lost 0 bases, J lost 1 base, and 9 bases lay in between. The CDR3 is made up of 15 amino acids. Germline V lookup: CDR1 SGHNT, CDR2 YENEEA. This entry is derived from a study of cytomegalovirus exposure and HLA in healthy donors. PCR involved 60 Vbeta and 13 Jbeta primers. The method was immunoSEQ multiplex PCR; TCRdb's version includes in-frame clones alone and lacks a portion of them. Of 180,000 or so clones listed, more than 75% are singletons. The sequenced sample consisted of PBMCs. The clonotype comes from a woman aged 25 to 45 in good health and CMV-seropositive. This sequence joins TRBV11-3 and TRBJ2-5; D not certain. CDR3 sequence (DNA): TGTGCCAGCAGCTTAGATTACACAGTCCAAGAGACCCAGTACTTC. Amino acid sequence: CASSLDYTVQETQYF.